This T cell receptor (beta chain) came from a study of molecular identifiers for immune sequencing clone quantification. Trimming shortened V by 5 bases and J by 0 bases, and 17 bases separated the two germline ends. Germline assignment: CDR1 MNHEY and CDR2 SMNVEV (reference sequence). This CDR3 has 18 residues. TCRdb recomputed calls from the PCR reads with MiXCR, one row per CDR3 protein. The sample has 70,000 to 95,000 distinct CDR3 sequences; around 19% are singletons. This clonotype has ten or more counts. The chain links TRBV27 to TRBJ2-6; D is perhaps TRBD1 or TRBD2 (5 bases each). The sample comprised naive CD8+ T cells from blood, with Jurkat cell RNA spiked in. Subset in this sample: FACS-sorted CD8+CD4-CCR7+CD45RA+ naive T cells. This sequence originates from a human donor in good health. Some libraries in this study had Jurkat cell RNA spiked in. In DNA, the CDR3 is TGTGCCAGCAGTACCCGGGACCACTCCTACTCTGGGGCCAACGTCCTGACTTTC. Translated: CASSTRDHSYSGANVLTF.